This passage covers 23 T cell receptor beta chains from one sample sequenced in a study of blood T cell repertoires in COVID-19. Produced via immunoSEQ multiplex PCR; TCRdb's table is partial and in-frame only. The sample has roughly 200,000 clones; around 87% are singletons. The specimen sequenced was peripheral blood. The receptors here all came from a man in his forties with active or convalescent COVID-19.

The CDR3 region is CASSLHWRGGQGEQFF. In DNA, the CDR3 is TGTGCCAGCAGCTTACACTGGCGGGGGGGCCAGGGCGAGCAGTTCTTC. V gene TRBV11-2 combines with J gene TRBJ2-1; 9 nucleotides align to TRBD2. Germline assignment: CDR1 SGHAT and CDR2 FQNNGV. The CDR3 is 16 amino acids. The trim removed 2 bases at V and 10 bases at J, leaving 12 bases unmatched. The variable domain in full, with the rest retrieved from reference TRBV11-2 and TRBJ2-1, is EAGVAQSPRYKIIEKRQSVAFWCNPISGHATLYWYQQILGQGPKLLIQFQNNGVVDDSQLPKDRFSAERLKGVDSTLKIQPAKLEDSAVYLCASSLHWRGGQGEQFFGPGTRLTVL.

V is TRBV25-1 and J is TRBJ2-2; weak D call: TRBD2 (5 bases). Germline assignment: CDR1 MGHDK and CDR2 SYGVNS. The CDR3 runs to 13 residues. With 3 bases removed from V and 7 bases from J, the gap between germline ends came to 9 bases. CDR3 loop: CASSDYGDGELFF. As DNA, the CDR3 is TGTGCCAGCAGTGACTACGGGGACGGGGAGCTGTTTTTT. The full variable domain, in which reference TRBV25-1 and TRBJ2-2 provide the parts outside the CDR3, is EADIYQTPRYLVIGTGKKITLECSQTMGHDKMYWYQQDPGMELHLIHYSYGVNSTEKGDLSSESTVSRIRTEHFPLTLESARPSHTSQYLCASSDYGDGELFFGEGSRLTVL.

This clone was counted a few times. J is TRBJ2-3 and V is TRBV2; D is unclear. V gave up 7 bases and J gave up 3 bases, with 11 bases separating them. This CDR3 region has 13 residues. The germline CDR1 and CDR2 sequences are SNHLY and FYNNEI. The CDR3 is CASTSSRTDTQYF. Written as DNA, the CDR3 is TGTGCCAGCACTTCGTCACGGACAGATACGCAGTATTTT.

V is TRBV4-2 and J is TRBJ1-5, with D possibly TRBD1 on 5 matching bases. The CDR3 runs to 14 residues. V was clipped by 1 base and J by 4 bases, with 8 bases between them. Germline CDR1 and CDR2: LGHNA and YNFKEQ. The CDR3 here is CASSQVGDNQPQHF. The CDR3 DNA sequence: TGTGCCAGCAGCCAAGTAGGGGATAATCAGCCCCAGCATTTT.

The rearrangement links TRBV4-1 to TRBJ2-7, with TRBD2 matching 8 bases. Germline CDR1 MGHRA, CDR2 YSYEKL. Unmatched junction bases numbered 7, after V lost 0 bases and J lost 0 bases. The CDR3 is 17 amino acids. This CDR3 is CASSQELADIFSYEQYF. The CDR3 nucleotides are TGCGCCAGCAGCCAAGAACTAGCGGACATTTTCTCCTACGAGCAGTACTTC.

This sequence joins TRBV28 and TRBJ1-2; maybe TRBD1 (5 bases). The CDR3 is 14 residues long. Germline V lookup: CDR1 MDHEN, CDR2 SYDVKM. V was shortened by 1 base and J by 4 bases, with 10 bases between the two germline ends. The CDR3 is CASSLSGEGYGYTF. The DNA of the CDR3 is TGTGCCAGCAGTTTATCGGGGGAGGGCTATGGCTACACCTTC.

The V and J genes are TRBV19 and TRBJ1-1; D is possibly TRBD1 (5 bases). V dropped 6 bases and J dropped 10 bases, with 12 bases sitting between them. Germline assignment: CDR1 LNHDA and CDR2 SQIVND (reference sequence). The CDR3 consists of 11 residues. The CDR3 region has the DNA TGTGCCAGTAGGGTGCAGGGTGGAGCTTTCTTT. Translated: CASRVQGGAFF. The variable domain in full, completed from reference TRBV19 and TRBJ1-1, reads DGGITQSPKYLFRKEGQNVTLSCEQNLNHDAMYWYRQDPGQGLRLIYYSQIVNDFQKGDIAEGYSVSREKKESFPLTVTSAQKNPTAFYLCASRVQGGAFFGQGTRLTVV.

This clone has a handful of counts. The chain recombines TRBV5-6 with TRBJ1-2; 9 nucleotides agree with TRBD1. From germline, CDR1 is SGHDT and CDR2 YYEEEE. V lost 3 bases, J lost 8 bases, and 5 bases stayed unmatched. This CDR3 comprises 13 residues. CDR3 sequence reads: CASSSRDRVGYTF. In DNA, the CDR3 is TGTGCCAGCAGCTCCCGGGACAGGGTCGGCTACACCTTC.

The gene calls are TRBV7-2 and TRBJ2-1; 10 nucleotides agree with TRBD2. The ends lost 3 bases at V and 0 bases at J; junction bases unmatched: 8. The CDR3 has 18 amino acids. Germline CDR1 is SGHTA and CDR2 is FQGNSA. The CDR3 loop reads CASSFPQRGGSSYNEQFF. CDR3 in DNA: TGTGCCAGCAGCTTTCCCCAGCGGGGGGGGAGCTCCTACAATGAGCAGTTCTTC. The entire variable domain, with the rest obtained from reference TRBV7-2 and TRBJ2-1, is as follows: GAGVSQSPSNKVTEKGKDVELRCDPISGHTALYWYRQSLGQGLEFLIYFQGNSAPDKSGLPSDRFSAERTGGSVSTLTIQRTQQEDSAVYLCASSFPQRGGSSYNEQFFGPGTRLTVL.

This clone was seen a single time. The J gene is TRBJ2-6, the V gene TRBV4-1; D not certain. Trimming took 8 bases from V and 0 from J, leaving 8 bases between them. Germline assignment: CDR1 MGHRA and CDR2 YSYEKL. This CDR3 spans 14 amino acids. CDR3 sequence: CASLVRSGANVLTF. In DNA, the CDR3 is TGCGCCAGCCTAGTGCGCTCTGGGGCCAACGTCCTGACTTTC.

This chain joins TRBV7-2 and TRBJ1-1; D may be TRBD1 (6 bases). V dropped 0 bases and J dropped 6 bases, with 11 bases sitting between them. Germline loops: CDR1 SGHTA, CDR2 FQGNSA. The length of the CDR3 is 14 residues. The CDR3 sequence is CASSLAQGGAEAFF. The CDR3 DNA is TGTGCCAGCAGCTTAGCACAGGGAGGGGCTGAAGCTTTCTTT.

This rearrangement joins TRBV11-1 to TRBJ1-4, with unresolved D. The CDR3 consists of 16 residues. V was shortened by 3 bases and J by 8 bases, with 19 bases between the two germline ends. Germline CDR1 SGHAT, CDR2 FQDESV (reference sequence). The CDR3 is CASSFGKGAAGEKLFF. The CDR3 DNA reads as TGTGCCAGCAGCTTCGGAAAGGGCGCGGCGGGGGAAAAACTGTTTTTT.

The chain recombines TRBV6-5 with TRBJ1-5, with 8 bases that match TRBD1. This CDR3 has 12 amino acids. Per the germline V gene, CDR1 is MNHEY and CDR2 is SVGAGI. V lost 10 bases and J lost 4; bases outside the gene matches: 3. The CDR3, as DNA: TGTGCCACCCGACAGGGGAATCAGCCCCAGCATTTT. This gives the protein CATRQGNQPQHF.

The gene calls are TRBV2 and TRBJ2-7; 7 bases are shared with TRBD2. The J segment lost 7 bases and the V segment lost 1 base, leaving 1 base of the junction unmatched. CDR1 and CDR2 (germline): SNHLY, FYNNEI. The CDR3 runs to 12 residues. The CDR3 sequence: CASSEGGGEQYF. The CDR3 DNA follows: TGTGCCAGCAGTGAAGGGGGAGGGGAGCAGTACTTC.

The V call is TRBV24-1, the J call TRBJ1-5; the D gene is possibly TRBD1 (6 bases). From germline, CDR1 is KGHDR and CDR2 SFDVKD. The CDR3 runs 17 residues. The ends were cut back, 5 bases at V and 0 bases at J, with 16 bases in the middle. The CDR3 region has the DNA TGTGCCACCAGTGGAGCAGGCAGGGGCAATAGCAATCAGCCCCAGCATTTT. The encoded protein is CATSGAGRGNSNQPQHF.

The chain uses TRBV5-1 and TRBJ1-2; 10 bases are a match to TRBD1. V gave up 3 bases and J gave up 4 bases; unmatched junction bases: 9. CDR1 is SGHRS and CDR2 is YFSETQ in the germline V gene. This CDR3 has 16 residues. CDR3 protein: CASSYNGQGGGYGYTF. As DNA, the CDR3 is TGCGCCAGCAGCTACAACGGACAGGGGGGAGGCTATGGCTACACCTTC.

The J gene is TRBJ1-1, the V gene TRBV6-5; D not certain. The CDR3 consists of 14 residues. Germline V gene lookup returns CDR1 MNHEY and CDR2 SVGAGI. The V end was cut by 8 bases, the J end by 5 bases, with 18 bases between. CDR3 DNA: TGTGCCAGCGATGAGGTAATATTCCGGACTGAAGCTTTCTTT. Its protein is CASDEVIFRTEAFF.

The chain is built from TRBV6-5 and TRBJ2-3; the match to TRBD2 covers 9 bases. Germline V gene data show CDR1 as MNHEY and CDR2 as SVGAGI. The CDR3 covers 14 residues. V was clipped by 5 bases and J by 0 bases; unmatched bases: 0. The CDR3 DNA reads TGTGCCAGCAGTAGCGGGGGGAGCACAGATACGCAGTATTTT. It yields the protein CASSSGGSTDTQYF.

The rearrangement links TRBV11-2 to TRBJ2-2; 7 nucleotides line up with TRBD1. Germline CDR1 SGHAT, CDR2 FQNNGV. This CDR3 comprises 14 residues. V shed 7 bases, J shed 5 bases, and the junction held 7 bases outside the gene matches. The CDR3 DNA reads TGTGCCAGCACCAACATACAGGGGACCGGGGAGCTGTTTTTT. It translates to CASTNIQGTGELFF.

The genes are TRBV7-9 and TRBJ1-6; the D gene is possibly TRBD1 (5 bases). The CDR3 consists of 15 residues. Germline CDR1 is SEHNR and CDR2 is FQNEAQ (reference sequence). V lost 5 bases and J lost 4, with 12 bases in between. CDR3 in DNA: TGTGCCAGCAGCCTCGGACAAGGATATAATTCACCCCTCCACTTT. Amino acids: CASSLGQGYNSPLHF.

This chain links TRBV5-5 with TRBJ1-1; 7 nucleotides line up with TRBD1. The CDR3 contains 16 residues. The J segment lost 5 bases and the V segment lost 0 bases, leaving 10 bases of the junction unmatched. From germline, CDR1 is SGHKS and CDR2 YYEKEE (reference sequence). The CDR3 coding sequence is TGTGCCAGCAGCTTGGTTGTAGGGGGCGCGGTAACTGAAGCTTTCTTT. Translating it yields CASSLVVGGAVTEAFF.

This chain joins TRBV4-1 and TRBJ1-6; TRBD1 is a possible D gene (5 bases). V lost 0 bases and J 7 bases, leaving 10 bases between the germline ends. CDR3 size: 15 residues. Germline CDR1 MGHRA, CDR2 YSYEKL. The DNA of the CDR3 is TGCGCCAGCAGCCAAGATTGGCGACAGAATTCACCCCTCCACTTT. Translated, it gives CASSQDWRQNSPLHF.

This chain joins TRBV5-1 and TRBJ2-1; D is perhaps TRBD2 (6 bases). Germline CDR1 reads SGHRS; CDR2 reads YFSETQ. This CDR3 comprises 13 residues. V was trimmed by 0 bases and J by 9 bases, leaving 10 bases between them. CDR3 protein: CASSLGQGGEQFF. The CDR3 DNA reads as TGCGCCAGCAGCTTGGGGCAGGGAGGTGAGCAGTTCTTC.